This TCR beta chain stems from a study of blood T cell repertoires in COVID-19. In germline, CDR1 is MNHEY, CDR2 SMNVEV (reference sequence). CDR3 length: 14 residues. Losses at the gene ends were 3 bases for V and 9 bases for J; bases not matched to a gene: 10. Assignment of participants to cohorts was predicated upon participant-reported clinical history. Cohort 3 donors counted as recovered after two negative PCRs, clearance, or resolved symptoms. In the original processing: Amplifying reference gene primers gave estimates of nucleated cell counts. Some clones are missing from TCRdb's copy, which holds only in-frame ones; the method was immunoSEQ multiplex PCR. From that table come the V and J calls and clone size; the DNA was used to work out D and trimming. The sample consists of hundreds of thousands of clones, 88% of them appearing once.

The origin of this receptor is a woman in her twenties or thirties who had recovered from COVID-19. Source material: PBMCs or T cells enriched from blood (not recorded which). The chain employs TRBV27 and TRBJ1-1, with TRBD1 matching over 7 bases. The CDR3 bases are TGTGCCAGCAGTTTCGGAAGGGGGCTAGAGAAAGCTTTCTTT. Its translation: CASSFGRGLEKAFF.